Included here is one T cell receptor (beta chain) sequence, with context. Its specificity is unknown. The V gene end was trimmed by 0 bases and the J gene end by 6 bases; junction bases not matched to a gene: 11. This CDR3 has 16 amino acids. Germline CDR1 reads DFQATT; CDR2 reads SNEGSKA (reference sequence). After constant-region reverse-primer amplification, full-length variable regions underwent semi-nested PCR with Nested Universal Primer A. TCRdb reprocessed the 5' RACE reads with MiXCR, giving one entry per CDR3 protein. The table lists around 9,000 distinct CDR3 sequences, 30% to 40% of them singletons, with roughly 5% in the top ten. Cells sorted as Tregs were CD4+, CD25+ and CD127-/low. Broader study findings: In terms of TCR gene usage, tumor memory CD4+ T cells clustered together with blood and lymph node memory CD4+ cells, as well as with lymph node naive CD4+ cells. Tumor Tregs overlapped most with tumor, then blood, naive CD4+ cells. Larger-cohort validation covered only one TCR beta V-J rearrangement.

The chain employs TRBV20-1 and TRBJ1-5, with 7 nucleotides matching TRBD1. This receptor was identified in a female donor with breast cancer. The sequenced material came from Tregs sorted from blood. The chain's CDR3 is CSARDPSYRGGQPQHF. DNA of the CDR3: TGCAGTGCTAGAGATCCCTCCTACAGGGGCGGTCAGCCCCAGCATTTT.